This record concerns one T cell receptor (beta chain) sequence. What it binds is unknown. Other nucleotide sequences from this sample produce the same CDR3. The data originate from a study of beta chain features in type 1 diabetes. Study-wide findings and caveats: There were fewer insertions and more deletions at the VDJ junctions of type 1 diabetes patients.

Isolated RNA was reverse transcribed in full, so expressed TCRB transcripts were sequenced. The average read count of naive, central memory and regulatory T cell samples was approximately 4 million. Only in-frame clones appear in the TCRdb table, and some are missing; sequencing was by immunoSEQ multiplex PCR. This sample has 850,000 to 900,000 clones, with about a sixth found just once. There was one heparinised blood draw per donor, averaging about 120 mL. V lost 0 bases, J lost 5 bases, and 7 bases lay in between. CDR3 length: 13 residues. Germline CDR1 reads MNHEY; CDR2 reads SVGAGI. Sequencing was carried out using naive CD4+ T cells from blood. This rearrangement joins TRBV6-5 to TRBJ2-5; D not certain. This TCR was recovered from a woman aged 18 to 35 in good health. The CDR3 nucleotides are TGTGCCAGCAGTTACTCGACCGGGGAGACCCAGTACTTC. It yields the protein CASSYSTGETQYF.